This is a list of T cell receptor beta chains from one sample in a study of blood T cells in healthy people across ages. One entry per CDR3 protein, called by TCRdb with MiXCR from the 5' RACE reads. Here the sample spans around 1.1 million distinct CDR3 sequences, 35% to 40% being singletons. Sequences were obtained from blood. The receptors here all came from a man between 18 and 35 years old in good health. Each CDR3 is given with its conserved first and last residue. A D gene is named only where the DNA matches it firmly. Size is omitted from some rows. Given values are once, few, many or a class for expanded clones.

J: TRBJ1-2; size: many; length: 14; V: TRBV12-3/TRBV12-4; D: TRBD1; CDR3: CASSPADRAYGYTF; DNA: TGTGCCAGCAGCCCTGCGGACAGGGCCTATGGCTACACCTTC
J: TRBJ2-3; size: many; length: 16; V: TRBV4-2; D: TRBD2; CDR3: CASSPQLAGDTDTQYF; DNA: TGTGCCAGCAGCCCACAACTAGCGGGGGACACAGATACGCAGTATTTT
J: TRBJ2-3; size: -; length: 14; V: TRBV5-5; D: TRBD1; CDR3: CASSRDSRTDTQYF; DNA: TGTGCCAGCAGCCGGGACAGCCGCACAGATACGCAGTATTTT
J: TRBJ2-3; size: -; length: 15; V: TRBV6-5; D: TRBD1; CDR3: CASSYGGQSTDTQYF; DNA: TGTGCCAGCAGTTACGGGGGACAGAGCACAGATACGCAGTATTTT
J: TRBJ1-5; size: -; length: 14; V: TRBV10-3; D: -; CDR3: CAISDPGSDQPQHF; DNA: TGTGCCATCAGTGACCCCGGGTCGGATCAGCCCCAGCATTTT
J: TRBJ2-7; size: many; length: 12; V: TRBV6-5; D: -; CDR3: CASRHPGGEQYF; DNA: TGTGCCAGCAGACACCCGGGTGGCGAGCAGTACTTC
J: TRBJ2-4; size: -; length: 16; V: TRBV2; D: TRBD2; CDR3: CASSGGRGVAKNIQYF; DNA: TGTGCCAGCAGTGGGGGGCGGGGGGTCGCCAAAAACATTCAGTACTTC
J: TRBJ2-3; size: few; length: 15; V: TRBV7-9; D: TRBD2; CDR3: CASSVRAGSKDTQYF; DNA: TGTGCCAGCAGCGTCAGAGCGGGGTCGAAAGATACGCAGTATTTT
J: TRBJ1-6; size: few; length: 15; V: TRBV7-2; D: -; CDR3: CASRAWSSYNSPLHF; DNA: TGTGCCAGCAGGGCGTGGAGCTCCTATAATTCACCCCTCCACTTT
J: TRBJ2-5; size: few; length: 16; V: TRBV10-3; D: -; CDR3: CATSPLHQEYQETQYF; DNA: TGTGCCACCAGCCCCCTCCACCAGGAGTACCAAGAGACCCAGTACTTC
J: TRBJ1-5; size: few; length: 13; V: TRBV12-3/TRBV12-4; D: -; CDR3: CASRLTPDQPQHF; DNA: TGTGCCAGCAGGCTGACACCGGATCAGCCCCAGCATTTT
J: TRBJ2-3; size: -; length: 14; V: TRBV3-1; D: TRBD1; CDR3: CASSSDRVEDTQYF; DNA: TGTGCCAGCAGCTCCGACAGGGTAGAAGATACGCAGTATTTT
J: TRBJ2-7; size: -; length: 15; V: TRBV4-1; D: -; CDR3: CASSRTELKSYEQYF; DNA: TGCGCCAGCAGCCGGACGGAGTTGAAATCCTACGAGCAGTACTTC
J: TRBJ2-2; size: few; length: 15; V: TRBV18; D: -; CDR3: CASSPRQQNTGELFF; DNA: TGTGCCAGCTCACCAAGGCAGCAGAACACCGGGGAGCTGTTTTTT
J: TRBJ2-3; size: -; length: 15; V: TRBV4-3; D: -; CDR3: CASSPAGQRTDTQYF; DNA: TGCGCCAGCAGCCCCGCTGGACAGCGCACAGATACGCAGTATTTT
J: TRBJ2-1; size: -; length: 20; V: TRBV4-2; D: TRBD1; CDR3: CASSQEANYGQGLSYNEQFF; DNA: TGTGCCAGCAGCCAAGAGGCAAACTACGGACAGGGATTGTCCTACAATGAGCAGTTCTTC
J: TRBJ1-2; size: -; length: 13; V: TRBV2; D: -; CDR3: CASSEQGTNGYTF; DNA: TGTGCCAGCAGTGAGCAGGGAACGAATGGCTACACCTTC
J: TRBJ1-1; size: -; length: 14; V: TRBV4-3; D: -; CDR3: CASSHDFGPTEAFF; DNA: TGCGCCAGCAGCCATGATTTTGGGCCCACTGAAGCTTTCTTT
J: TRBJ1-2; size: few; length: 15; V: TRBV19; D: TRBD1; CDR3: CASRHTGTGSHGYTF; DNA: TGTGCCAGTAGACATACCGGGACAGGTTCGCATGGCTACACCTTC
J: TRBJ2-1; size: few; length: 14; V: TRBV20-1; D: TRBD2; CDR3: CSAQRASGTNEQFF; DNA: TGCAGTGCCCAGAGGGCTAGCGGGACCAATGAGCAGTTCTTC
J: TRBJ1-2; size: few; length: 13; V: TRBV5-4; D: -; CDR3: CASSTPRSSGYTF; DNA: TGTGCCAGCAGCACGCCCCGTAGTAGTGGCTACACCTTC
J: TRBJ1-4; size: -; length: 16; V: TRBV21-1; D: -; CDR3: CASTPRRETTNEKLFF; DNA: TGTGCCAGCACCCCGCGCAGGGAGACAACTAATGAAAAACTGTTTTTT
J: TRBJ1-2; size: few; length: 16; V: TRBV20-1; D: TRBD1; CDR3: CSAPPPNRGGDYGYTF; DNA: TGCAGTGCCCCCCCGCCTAACAGGGGAGGGGACTATGGCTACACCTTC
J: TRBJ1-2; size: few; length: 17; V: TRBV6-1; D: -; CDR3: CASRSMLGTQKLGGYTF; DNA: TGTGCCAGCAGGAGTATGCTCGGGACCCAAAAGCTAGGTGGCTACACCTTC
J: TRBJ2-1; size: -; length: 15; V: TRBV5-1; D: -; CDR3: CASNLVVNSYNEQFF; DNA: TGCGCCAGCAACTTGGTTGTCAACTCCTACAATGAGCAGTTCTTC
J: TRBJ1-6; size: few; length: 18; V: TRBV9; D: -; CDR3: CASSVEGRPSSYNSPLHF; DNA: TGTGCCAGCAGCGTAGAAGGACGGCCTAGCTCCTATAATTCACCCCTCCACTTT
J: TRBJ2-1; size: few; length: 13; V: TRBV6-2/TRBV6-3; D: -; CDR3: CASVDRNYNEQFF; DNA: TGTGCCAGCGTGGACAGAAATTACAATGAGCAGTTCTTC
J: TRBJ2-5; size: few; length: 11; V: TRBV6-2/TRBV6-3; D: -; CDR3: CASSSPRTQYF; DNA: TGTGCCAGCAGTTCCCCGAGGACCCAGTACTTC
J: TRBJ2-3; size: many; length: 15; V: TRBV6-1; D: -; CDR3: CASSEEDGGTDTQYF; DNA: TGTGCCAGCAGTGAAGAAGACGGGGGCACAGATACGCAGTATTTT
J: TRBJ1-2; size: -; length: 13; V: TRBV29-1; D: -; CDR3: CSVGEGKNYGYTF; DNA: TGCAGCGTTGGAGAGGGGAAGAACTATGGCTACACCTTC
J: TRBJ2-3; size: -; length: 14; V: TRBV5-1; D: -; CDR3: CASSWRDRTDTQYF; DNA: TGCGCCAGCAGCTGGAGGGACCGCACAGATACGCAGTATTTT
J: TRBJ2-5; size: few; length: 12; V: TRBV3-1; D: -; CDR3: CASSQHLETQYF; DNA: TGTGCCAGCAGCCAACATCTAGAGACCCAGTACTTC
J: TRBJ1-3; size: -; length: 15; V: TRBV6-2/TRBV6-3; D: -; CDR3: CATTDGINSGNTIYF; DNA: TGTGCCACCACCGACGGAATTAACTCTGGAAACACCATATATTTT
J: TRBJ2-2; size: -; length: 17; V: TRBV20-1; D: TRBD2; CDR3: CSARPLERGANTGELFF; DNA: TGCAGTGCTAGGCCCTTGGAGCGGGGGGCGAACACCGGGGAGCTGTTTTTT
J: TRBJ1-4; size: few; length: 16; V: TRBV9; D: -; CDR3: CASSASGGQTNEKLFF; DNA: TGTGCCAGCAGCGCGTCCGGGGGGCAGACTAATGAAAAACTGTTTTTT
J: TRBJ1-5; size: -; length: 16; V: TRBV21-1; D: -; CDR3: CASSRGLDRINQPQHF; DNA: TGTGCCAGCAGCAGGGGATTGGACAGGATCAATCAGCCCCAGCATTTT
J: TRBJ2-6; size: -; length: 20; V: TRBV6-5; D: -; CDR3: CASSNPSGRQEGSGANVLTF; DNA: TGTGCCAGCAGTAACCCATCAGGGCGTCAAGAGGGCTCTGGGGCCAACGTCCTGACTTTC
J: TRBJ1-3; size: -; length: 17; V: TRBV12-3/TRBV12-4; D: -; CDR3: CASSPMLGLPGGNTIYF; DNA: TGTGCCAGCAGTCCCATGCTCGGGCTCCCCGGAGGAAACACCATATATTTT
J: TRBJ1-4; size: -; length: 16; V: TRBV9; D: -; CDR3: CASSVFATAVNEKLFF; DNA: TGTGCCAGCAGCGTATTCGCGACAGCTGTTAATGAAAAACTGTTTTTT
J: TRBJ2-3; size: -; length: 15; V: TRBV6-2/TRBV6-3; D: -; CDR3: CASSQRPPGTDTQYF; DNA: TGTGCCAGCAGTCAAAGACCCCCAGGGACAGATACGCAGTATTTT
J: TRBJ2-5; size: -; length: 15; V: TRBV7-2; D: -; CDR3: CASSLVGDHQETQYF; DNA: TGTGCCAGCAGCTTAGTTGGGGACCATCAAGAGACCCAGTACTTC
J: TRBJ2-3; size: -; length: 14; V: TRBV5-1; D: -; CDR3: CASSLDSPSDTQYF; DNA: TGCGCCAGCAGCTTGGACAGCCCTTCTGATACGCAGTATTTT
J: TRBJ2-3; size: -; length: 17; V: TRBV4-3; D: -; CDR3: CASSQDIGAQDTDTQYF; DNA: TGCGCCAGCAGCCAAGATATCGGGGCCCAAGACACAGATACGCAGTATTTT
J: TRBJ1-6; size: -; length: 12; V: TRBV15; D: TRBD1; CDR3: CATSYRGSPLHF; DNA: TGTGCCACCAGTTACAGGGGATCACCCCTCCACTTT
J: TRBJ2-3; size: -; length: 17; V: TRBV3-1; D: TRBD2; CDR3: CASSPGGSFGQTDTQYF; DNA: TGTGCCAGCAGCCCAGGCGGGAGCTTTGGGCAGACAGATACGCAGTATTTT
J: TRBJ2-5; size: few; length: 14; V: TRBV10-3; D: TRBD1; CDR3: CAISAGQYQETQYF; DNA: TGTGCCATCAGTGCGGGACAGTACCAAGAGACCCAGTACTTC
J: TRBJ2-1; size: -; length: 13; V: TRBV5-1; D: -; CDR3: CASSPPPNNEQFF; DNA: TGCGCCAGCAGCCCCCCTCCAAACAATGAGCAGTTCTTC
J: TRBJ2-3; size: -; length: 15; V: TRBV28; D: TRBD2; CDR3: CASSFPSGEGGTQYF; DNA: TGTGCCAGCAGTTTTCCTAGCGGGGAGGGAGGTACGCAGTATTTT
J: TRBJ1-6; size: -; length: 14; V: TRBV4-1; D: -; CDR3: CASSHRQLNSPLHF; DNA: TGCGCCAGCAGCCATCGACAGCTTAATTCACCCCTCCACTTT
J: TRBJ1-1; size: few; length: 12; V: TRBV5-1; D: -; CDR3: CASSVGGNEAFF; DNA: TGCGCCAGCAGCGTTGGGGGAAATGAAGCTTTCTTT
J: TRBJ1-1; size: -; length: 16; V: TRBV7-3; D: -; CDR3: CASSLNGGGMDTEAFF; DNA: TGTGCCAGCAGCTTAAACGGGGGGGGTATGGACACTGAAGCTTTCTTT
J: TRBJ2-1; size: few; length: 17; V: TRBV3-1; D: -; CDR3: CASSQASQTGRDNEQFF; DNA: TGTGCCAGCAGCCAAGCGTCCCAGACAGGAAGGGACAATGAGCAGTTCTTC
J: TRBJ1-1; size: -; length: 14; V: TRBV27; D: -; CDR3: CASSNYGGNTEAFF; DNA: TGTGCCAGCAGTAACTATGGGGGTAACACTGAAGCTTTCTTT
J: TRBJ1-1; size: -; length: 13; V: TRBV6-2/TRBV6-3; D: -; CDR3: CASTRQENTEAFF; DNA: TGTGCCAGCACCCGACAGGAGAACACTGAAGCTTTCTTT
J: TRBJ2-3; size: -; length: 17; V: TRBV4-1; D: TRBD2; CDR3: CASSQSKGGGARDTQYF; DNA: TGCGCCAGCAGCCAGAGCAAGGGCGGGGGGGCGAGAGATACGCAGTATTTT
J: TRBJ1-2; size: -; length: 16; V: TRBV7-9; D: -; CDR3: CASSLATGQGDYGYTF; DNA: TGTGCCAGCAGCTTAGCGACCGGACAAGGGGACTATGGCTACACCTTC
J: TRBJ1-2; size: few; length: 18; V: TRBV6-1; D: -; CDR3: CASNPLPDLSLPNYGYTF; DNA: TGTGCCAGCAACCCTTTGCCTGACCTATCTCTTCCTAACTATGGCTACACCTTC